This T cell receptor beta chain was identified during a study of neurological immune-mediated disorders. TCRdb re-analysed the 5' RACE reads in MiXCR, keeping a single row per CDR3 protein. The sample yields 50,000 or so distinct CDR3 sequences, more than 3% seen once. This CDR3 contains 13 residues. V was trimmed by 1 base and J by 7 bases, leaving 8 bases between them. There are many counts of this clonotype. The chain links TRBV12-3 or TRBV12-4 to TRBJ1-5, with D unresolved. The sequenced sample was PBMCs. The clonotype was recovered from a woman in her sixties or seventies with multiple sclerosis. The CDR3 is CASSLVREQPQHF. The CDR3, as DNA: TGTGCCAGCAGTTTAGTTCGGGAACAGCCCCAGCATTTT.